The source of this TCR beta chain is a study of identical twins. TCRdb used MiXCR to reprocess the 5' RACE reads, holding one entry per CDR3 protein. The sample yields around 1.7 million distinct CDR3 sequences, roughly a third seen once. Germline V CDR1 and CDR2: DFQATT, SNEGSKA (reference sequence). Trimming removed 0 bases from V and 2 bases from J; junction bases left unmatched: 7. CDR3 length equals 15 residues. Sequencing was carried out using cord blood. This receptor was obtained from a newborn girl in good health. The chain joins TRBV20-1 to TRBJ2-7, with 7 bases identical to TRBD2. The CDR3 here is CSAREKGRAPYEQYF. The CDR3 region has the DNA TGCAGTGCTAGAGAGAAAGGGAGGGCCCCCTACGAGCAGTACTTC.